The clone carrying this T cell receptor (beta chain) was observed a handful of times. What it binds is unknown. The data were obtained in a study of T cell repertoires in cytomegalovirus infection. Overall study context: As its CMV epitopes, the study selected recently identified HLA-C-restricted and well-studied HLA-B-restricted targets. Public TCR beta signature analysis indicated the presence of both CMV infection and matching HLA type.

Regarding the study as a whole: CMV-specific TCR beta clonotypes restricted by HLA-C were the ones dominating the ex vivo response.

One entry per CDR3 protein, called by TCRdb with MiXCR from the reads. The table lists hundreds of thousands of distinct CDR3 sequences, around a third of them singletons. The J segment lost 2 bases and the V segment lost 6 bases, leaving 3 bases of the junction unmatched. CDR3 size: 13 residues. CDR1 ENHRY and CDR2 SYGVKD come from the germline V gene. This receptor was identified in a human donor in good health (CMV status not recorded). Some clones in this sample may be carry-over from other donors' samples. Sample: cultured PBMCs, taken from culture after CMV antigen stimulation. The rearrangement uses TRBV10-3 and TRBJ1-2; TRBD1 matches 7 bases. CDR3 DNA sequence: TGTGCCATCAGCGAGGGACAGAACTATGGCTACACCTTC. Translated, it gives CAISEGQNYGYTF.